This T cell receptor beta chain is from a study of blood T cell repertoires in COVID-19. Study-level background: The analysed material was cDNA or gDNA that came from T cells, B-cell-depleted T cells, or PBMCs.

CDR1 KGHDR and CDR2 SFDVKD come from the germline V gene. The CDR3 consists of 15 residues. Worth noting for this clone: One end of the junction varies from germline; a read error may be responsible.

TCRdb's table, derived via immunoSEQ multiplex PCR, lists solely in-frame clones and lacks some. The sample consists of some 120,000 clones, 55% to 70% of them appearing once. The clonotype originates from a woman between 65 and 79 years old with acute or convalescent COVID-19. The material sequenced was peripheral blood. The V call is TRBV24-1, the J call TRBJ2-5; 8 bases line up with TRBD1. The CDR3 here is CATSDTQGGQEAQYF. In nucleotides, the CDR3 is TGTGCCACCAGTGACACACAGGGGGGCCAAGAGGCCCAGTACTTC.